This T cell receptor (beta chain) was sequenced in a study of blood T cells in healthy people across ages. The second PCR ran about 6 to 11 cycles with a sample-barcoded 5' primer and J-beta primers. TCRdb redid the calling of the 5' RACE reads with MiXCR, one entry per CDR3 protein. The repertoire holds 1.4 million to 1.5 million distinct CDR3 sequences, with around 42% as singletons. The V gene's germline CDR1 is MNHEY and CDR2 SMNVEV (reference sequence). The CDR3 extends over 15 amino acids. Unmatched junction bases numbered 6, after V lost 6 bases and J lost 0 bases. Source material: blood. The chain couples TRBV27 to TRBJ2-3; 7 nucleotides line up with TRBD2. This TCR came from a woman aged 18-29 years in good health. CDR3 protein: CASSKAGLSTDTQYF. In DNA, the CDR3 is TGTGCCAGCAGCAAAGCGGGGTTGAGCACAGATACGCAGTATTTT.